The 21 T cell receptor beta chains below were found in one sample sequenced in a study of CD8+CD57+ T cells in acquired aplastic anemia. CD8+CD57+ cell expansion, shown by flow cytometry, had occurred in the patients selected for sequencing. The use of genomic DNA as template underpinned the TCR beta VDJ and CDR3 profiling. TCRdb passed the reads through MiXCR, listing each CDR3 protein once. The data contain roughly 260,000 distinct CDR3 sequences, around half of them singletons. Sequences were obtained from sorted CD4+, CD8+, or CD8+CD57+ T cells (not recorded which) from PBMCs. The receptors come from a human donor with aplastic anemia.

This clonotype was seen at least ten times. This sequence joins TRBV5-8 and TRBJ1-2, with D uncertain. The V gene lost 1 base and the J gene lost 2 bases, with 0 bases spanning the gap. There are 11 residues in the CDR3. CDR1 and CDR2 (germline): SGHTS, YDEGEE. Here the CDR3 reads CASSLNYGYTF. DNA for the CDR3: TGTGCCAGCAGCTTGAACTATGGCTACACCTTC.

This clonotype was seen repeatedly, ten times or more. This sequence joins TRBV12-3 or TRBV12-4 and TRBJ2-1; D is uncertain. The CDR3 sequence is 12 residues long. V lost 3 bases and J 7 bases, leaving 7 bases between the germline ends. The CDR3 bases are TGTGCCAGCAGTTTCGGTAGGAATGAGCAGTTCTTC. This sequence encodes CASSFGRNEQFF.

This clonotype was seen ten or more times. V usage is TRBV24-1 and J usage is TRBJ1-5, with no clear D. Germline V gene sequence: CDR1 KGHDR, CDR2 SFDVKD. V dropped 3 bases and J dropped 7 bases, with 12 bases sitting between them. This CDR3 contains 14 residues. The CDR3 loop is CATSDNGRRQPQHF. DNA for the CDR3: TGTGCCACCAGTGATAACGGACGCCGACAGCCCCAGCATTTT.

This clonotype was seen a few times. This could be a read error, since a much larger clone is one nucleotide away. The conserved phenylalanine or tryptophan normally closing the CDR3 is absent here, so this likely arose from a read error. This chain connects TRBV6-5 to TRBJ2-7; TRBD2 matches at 9 bases. CDR1 MNHEY and CDR2 SVGAGI come from the germline V gene. CDR3 size: 13 residues. Trimming at V came to 6 bases and at J to 0 bases, leaving 0 bases not matched to a gene. The CDR3 loop reads CASRTSGSYEQYS. As DNA, the CDR3 is TGTGCCAGCAGGACTAGCGGCTCCTACGAGCAGTACTCC.

The rearrangement links TRBV19 to TRBJ2-7; 7 positions agree with TRBD1. CDR3 size: 14 residues. Germline V gene lookup returns CDR1 LNHDA and CDR2 SQIVND (reference sequence). With V trimmed by 6 bases and J by 0 bases, 5 bases remained unmatched. The CDR3 nucleotides read TGTGCCAGTAGCGGGACAGTCGCCTCCTACGAGCAGTACTTC. Its protein is CASSGTVASYEQYF.

This sequence joins TRBV15 and TRBJ1-6; D not resolved. The V gene's germline CDR1 is LNHNV and CDR2 YYDKDF (reference sequence). The ends were cut back, 0 bases at V and 10 bases at J, with 16 bases in the middle. This CDR3 spans 16 amino acids. In nucleotides, the CDR3 is TGTGCCACCAGCAGAGATAGGGCCAGGACTGGCTCACCCCTCCACTTT. This codes for CATSRDRARTGSPLHF.

The genes are TRBV15 and TRBJ2-6; no clear D. V was shortened by 1 base and J by 4 bases, with 8 bases between the two germline ends. This CDR3 spans 15 amino acids. Germline V gives CDR1 LNHNV, CDR2 YYDKDF (reference sequence). CDR3 protein: CATSRVTEGANVLTF. In DNA form, the CDR3 reads TGTGCCACCAGCAGAGTGACGGAGGGGGCCAACGTCCTGACTTTC.

A note on this clonotype: The germline gene is not matched at one end of the junction; a read error may be the cause. V usage is TRBV25-1 and J usage is TRBJ2-1, with a possible D match to TRBD2 (5 bases). Germline loops: CDR1 MGHDK, CDR2 SYGVNS. CDR3 size: 16 residues. CDR3: CAGSLAISGAYNEQFF. The CDR3 DNA is TGTGCCGGCAGTTTAGCGATAAGTGGAGCCTACAATGAGCAGTTCTTC.

This chain connects TRBV7-9 to TRBJ2-5; 10 bases align to TRBD1. The CDR3 is 15 residues long. Germline CDR1 SEHNR, CDR2 FQNEAQ (reference sequence). V was clipped by 5 bases and J by 4 bases; unmatched bases: 7. The CDR3 region has the DNA TGTGCCAGCAGCCCCGGACAGGGGGACGGAGAGACCCAGTACTTC. Residues: CASSPGQGDGETQYF.

This clonotype was observed at least ten times. V and J are TRBV4-1 and TRBJ1-2; D is uncertain. This CDR3 comprises 15 residues. CDR1 is MGHRA and CDR2 is YSYEKL in the germline V gene. V was clipped by 0 bases and J by 4 bases, with 12 bases between them. The CDR3 bases are TGCGCCAGCAGCCAAGATAGGGCAGGCACCTATGGCTACACCTTC. This sequence encodes CASSQDRAGTYGYTF.

Notes on this clonotype: This likely comes from a read error, as the CDR3 has no conserved phenylalanine or tryptophan at its end. This chain links TRBV20-1 with TRBJ2-7, with 8 positions matching TRBD1. The V gene end was trimmed by 5 bases and the J gene end by 3 bases; junction bases not matched to a gene: 6. This CDR3 is built from 13 residues. Germline CDR1 DFQATT, CDR2 SNEGSKA (reference sequence). The CDR3 region is CSAWTGTDYEQYL. The CDR3 DNA follows: TGCAGTGCTTGGACAGGGACAGACTACGAGCAGTACCTC.

The chain links TRBV19 to TRBJ1-5; D might be TRBD1 (5 bases). Trimming pared 7 bases from V and 7 bases from J, leaving 23 bases between. Germline CDR1 is LNHDA and CDR2 is SQIVND (reference sequence). The CDR3 is made up of 16 amino acids. The chain's CDR3 is CASNNLWEVPGQPQHF. The CDR3 bases are TGTGCCAGTAATAATCTGTGGGAGGTCCCAGGGCAGCCCCAGCATTTT.

This clonotype was counted at least ten times. The chain combines TRBV4-1 with TRBJ2-7; D might be TRBD2 (6 bases). This CDR3 is 15 amino acids long. Per germline, CDR1 MGHRA and CDR2 YSYEKL. V lost 2 bases and J 3 bases, leaving 14 bases between the germline ends. The chain's CDR3 is CASSQTNSGNYEQYF. In DNA, the CDR3 is TGCGCCAGCAGCCAAACCAATAGCGGTAACTACGAGCAGTACTTC.

This clonotype was counted between two and nine times. The chain links TRBV7-9 to TRBJ2-2, with a tentative D call TRBD1 (6 bases). Germline lookup yields CDR1 SEHNR and CDR2 FQNEAQ (reference sequence). Deletions cut 5 bases from V and 2 bases from J, with 9 bases between. This CDR3 region has 14 residues. The CDR3 nucleotides are TGTGCCAGCAGCGGACAGTTTAACACCGGGGAGCTGTTTTTT. Its translation is CASSGQFNTGELFF.

The chain is built from TRBV5-5 and TRBJ2-7; TRBD1 agrees at 9 bases. Germline CDR1 SGHKS, CDR2 YYEKEE (reference sequence). V dropped 1 base and J dropped 7; count of bases not matched to a gene: 9. The CDR3 runs 15 residues. CDR3: CASSLLGGQGMEQYF. The CDR3 region has the DNA TGTGCCAGCAGCTTGTTAGGCGGACAGGGGATGGAGCAGTACTTC.

This clonotype appeared many times. The chain combines TRBV7-9 with TRBJ2-1, with no clear D. Germline V gene sequence: CDR1 SEHNR, CDR2 FQNEAQ (reference sequence). Trimming left V 1 base short and J 10 bases short, with 8 bases between. CDR3 length equals 12 residues. CDR3 sequence: CASSLVADEQFF. CDR3 in DNA: TGTGCCAGCAGCTTAGTGGCAGACGAGCAGTTCTTC.

The V gene is TRBV19, the J gene TRBJ2-3; D is unresolved. V was cut by 5 bases and J by 1 base, with 7 bases left in between. This CDR3 is 13 amino acids long. In germline, CDR1 is LNHDA, CDR2 SQIVND (reference sequence). CDR3 bases: TGTGCCAGTAGTGCCTCCGGCACAGATACGCAGTATTTT. This gives the protein CASSASGTDTQYF.

The sample holds many counts of this clonotype. This chain uses TRBV9 with TRBJ2-1, with 11 positions matching TRBD2. From germline, CDR1 is SGDLS and CDR2 YYNGEE. The V and J ends lost 0 bases and 10 bases, in that order; junction bases with no gene match: 6. The CDR3 runs to 15 residues. This CDR3 is CASSVGVAGGQEQFF. CDR3 sequence (DNA): TGTGCCAGCAGCGTAGGGGTAGCGGGGGGGCAGGAGCAGTTCTTC.

The chain couples TRBV5-1 to TRBJ1-2; D is unclear. Per germline, CDR1 SGHRS and CDR2 YFSETQ. The CDR3 is made up of 13 amino acids. Trimming stripped 4 bases from V and 8 bases from J, with 15 bases between. The chain's CDR3 is CASSTCLAGGYTF. The CDR3 DNA follows: TGCGCCAGCAGCACATGTCTGGCGGGAGGCTACACCTTC.

This clonotype was observed a handful of times. It may be a read error: a sequence one base away is much more abundant. DNA of the CDR3: TGCAGTGCTAGCGCGGGAGCGGGAGGCCTCCCAGATACGCAGTATTTT. This encodes CSASAGAGGLPDTQYF. This chain uses TRBV20-1 with TRBJ2-3; 9 bases line up with TRBD2. Germline lookup yields CDR1 DFQATT and CDR2 SNEGSKA (reference sequence). This CDR3 region has 16 residues. The V segment lost 3 bases and the J segment 4 bases; nucleotides outside the gene matches: 11.

In this sample, this clonotype turned up a few times. The genes are TRBV27 and TRBJ2-2; the D is unclear. CDR1 and CDR2 from the germline V gene are MNHEY and SMNVEV (reference sequence). The CDR3 is made up of 15 amino acids. V was shortened by 6 bases and J by 1 base, with 12 bases between the two germline ends. The CDR3 DNA sequence: TGTGCCAGCAGCCCTCGCAGACAGAACACCGGGGAGCTGTTTTTT. Residues: CASSPRRQNTGELFF.